A single count supports the clone carrying this TCR beta chain. Its antigen is not identified. This sample stems from a study of a mutant IDH1 vaccine in newly diagnosed glioma. Whole-study context: Vaccination started 4-6 weeks after radiotherapy alone, or with temozolomide cycles.

Specified time point: week 5, during vaccination. Each dose of the vaccine consisted of 300 ug of mutant IDH1 20-mer peptide, with topical imiquimod. There were new WHO grade 3 or 4 astrocytomas in the donors, and these were IDH1-mutant and ATRX-lost. Assay used: immunoSEQ multiplex PCR; TCRdb lists only in-frame clones, some missing. The sample yields 40,000 to 60,000 clones, around four fifths seen once. The CDR3 is 15 residues long. V lost 0 bases and J lost 4, with 10 bases in between. Germline V gene sequence: CDR1 MNHEY, CDR2 SMNVEV (reference sequence). The source was PBMCs, collected from a glioma patient whose treatment included an IDH1 peptide vaccine. The sequence was obtained from a woman aged 40-49 years with glioma. J is TRBJ1-3 and V is TRBV27; no firm D call. The CDR3 DNA sequence: TGTGCCAGCAGTTTATCGGACCCTGGGGGAAACACCATATATTTT. Translating gives CASSLSDPGGNTIYF.